This is a list of T cell receptor beta chains from one sample in a study of blood T cell repertoires in COVID-19. The assay was immunoSEQ multiplex PCR, and TCRdb's table has in-frame clones only and misses some. Of over 250,000 clones detected, over 75% appear once; the ten largest clones hold 2% to 3%. The sequenced material came from PBMCs or T cells enriched from blood (not recorded which). These receptors all stem from a woman aged 18-29 years who had recovered from COVID-19. Both conserved end residues are part of each CDR3. Each record gives: V gene, clone size, D gene, J gene, CDR3 protein, CDR3 DNA. A D gene is named only where the DNA matches it firmly. Only part of the rows carry a size: once, few, many, or a class if the clone is expanded.

v_gene: TRBV15; abundance: .; d_gene: .; j_gene: TRBJ2-5; CDR3aa: CATSRAGRGETQYF; CDR3nt: TGTGCCACCAGCAGAGCCGGGCGGGGAGAGACCCAGTACTTC
v_gene: TRBV6-4; abundance: .; d_gene: .; j_gene: TRBJ2-2; CDR3aa: CASRDGNTGELFF; CDR3nt: TGTGCATCCAGGGATGGGAACACCGGGGAGCTGTTTTTT
v_gene: TRBV5-1; abundance: .; d_gene: TRBD2; j_gene: TRBJ2-1; CDR3aa: CASSLVSGAYNEQFF; CDR3nt: TGCGCCAGCAGCTTGGTCAGCGGGGCCTACAATGAGCAGTTCTTC
v_gene: TRBV7-9; abundance: .; d_gene: .; j_gene: TRBJ1-1; CDR3aa: CASSFRGANTEAFF; CDR3nt: TGTGCCAGCAGCTTTCGGGGGGCGAACACTGAAGCTTTCTTT
v_gene: TRBV7-3; abundance: few; d_gene: TRBD1; j_gene: TRBJ1-1; CDR3aa: CASSPTGTVNTEAFF; CDR3nt: TGTGCCAGCAGCCCGACCGGGACAGTGAACACTGAAGCTTTCTTT
v_gene: TRBV24-1; abundance: .; d_gene: .; j_gene: TRBJ2-3; CDR3aa: CATSGRGRDGTDTQYF; CDR3nt: TGTGCCACCAGTGGGAGGGGGCGGGACGGCACAGATACGCAGTATTTT
v_gene: TRBV4-1; abundance: .; d_gene: .; j_gene: TRBJ1-6; CDR3aa: CASSHPRDTLHF; CDR3nt: TGCGCCAGCAGCCACCCTAGGGACACCCTCCACTTT
v_gene: TRBV6-1; abundance: .; d_gene: .; j_gene: TRBJ1-3; CDR3aa: CASSEQAGNTIYF; CDR3nt: TGTGCCAGCAGTGAACAGGCCGGAAACACCATATATTTT
v_gene: TRBV28; abundance: .; d_gene: .; j_gene: TRBJ1-1; CDR3aa: CASSSPGMNTEAFF; CDR3nt: TGTGCCAGCAGTTCTCCAGGGATGAACACTGAAGCTTTCTTT
v_gene: TRBV27; abundance: .; d_gene: TRBD2; j_gene: TRBJ2-7; CDR3aa: CASWGPGLAGPSYEQYF; CDR3nt: TGTGCCTCATGGGGCCCGGGACTAGCGGGTCCCTCCTACGAGCAGTACTTC
v_gene: TRBV23-1; abundance: .; d_gene: TRBD1; j_gene: TRBJ2-1; CDR3aa: CASIPGTGVKNEQFF; CDR3nt: TGCGCCAGCATCCCCGGGACAGGCGTCAAGAATGAGCAGTTCTTC
v_gene: TRBV27; abundance: .; d_gene: TRBD1; j_gene: TRBJ2-7; CDR3aa: CASSYRGSYEQYF; CDR3nt: TGTGCCAGCTCCTACAGGGGTTCCTACGAGCAGTACTTC
v_gene: TRBV13; abundance: .; d_gene: TRBD1; j_gene: TRBJ1-6; CDR3aa: CASSLVSGQGGSPLHF; CDR3nt: TGTGCCAGCAGCTTAGTATCGGGACAGGGAGGTTCACCCCTCCACTTT
v_gene: TRBV19; abundance: .; d_gene: .; j_gene: TRBJ1-5; CDR3aa: CASSTGVSQPQHF; CDR3nt: TGTGCCAGTAGTACAGGTGTGAGTCAGCCCCAGCATTTT
v_gene: TRBV11-2; abundance: .; d_gene: .; j_gene: TRBJ2-7; CDR3aa: CASSLGGSYEQYF; CDR3nt: TGTGCCAGCAGCTTAGGAGGGAGCTACGAGCAGTACTTC
v_gene: TRBV27; abundance: .; d_gene: .; j_gene: TRBJ1-2; CDR3aa: CASSLSRGGHYGYTF; CDR3nt: TGTGCCAGCAGTTTATCGAGGGGGGGGCACTATGGCTACACCTTC
v_gene: TRBV6-5; abundance: .; d_gene: .; j_gene: TRBJ1-2; CDR3aa: CASSNRDYGYTF; CDR3nt: TGTGCCAGTTCAAACAGGGACTATGGCTACACCTTC
v_gene: TRBV2; abundance: .; d_gene: .; j_gene: TRBJ2-5; CDR3aa: CASSPLEYQETQYF; CDR3nt: TGTGCCAGCAGCCCTCTAGAGTACCAAGAGACCCAGTACTTC
v_gene: TRBV2; abundance: .; d_gene: .; j_gene: TRBJ1-6; CDR3aa: CASSGQPGLVNSPLHF; CDR3nt: TGTGCCAGCAGTGGCCAACCGGGACTGGTAAATTCACCCCTCCACTTT
v_gene: TRBV6-5; abundance: .; d_gene: .; j_gene: TRBJ1-2; CDR3aa: CASRRILGGGYTF; CDR3nt: TGTGCCAGCAGACGAATTCTGGGGGGTGGCTACACCTTC
v_gene: TRBV28; abundance: .; d_gene: TRBD1; j_gene: TRBJ1-2; CDR3aa: CASSTDRVIGYTF; CDR3nt: TGTGCCAGCAGCACCGACAGGGTCATTGGCTACACCTTC
v_gene: TRBV5-6; abundance: .; d_gene: .; j_gene: TRBJ2-7; CDR3aa: CASSLVRYYEQYF; CDR3nt: TGTGCCAGCAGCTTGGTACGGTACTACGAGCAGTACTTC
v_gene: TRBV6-5; abundance: .; d_gene: .; j_gene: TRBJ2-7; CDR3aa: CASSLDGVPGRYEQYF; CDR3nt: TGTGCCAGCAGTTTAGACGGGGTACCGGGTCGGTACGAGCAGTACTTC
v_gene: TRBV29-1; abundance: .; d_gene: .; j_gene: TRBJ2-1; CDR3aa: CSVEGGGEQFF; CDR3nt: TGCAGCGTTGAAGGGGGCGGTGAGCAGTTCTTC
v_gene: TRBV5-1; abundance: .; d_gene: TRBD1; j_gene: TRBJ1-4; CDR3aa: CASSLGQVPNEKLFF; CDR3nt: TGCGCCAGCAGCCTCGGACAGGTTCCTAATGAAAAACTGTTTTTT
v_gene: TRBV2; abundance: .; d_gene: TRBD2; j_gene: TRBJ2-7; CDR3aa: CASSEGLADSYEQYF; CDR3nt: TGTGCCAGCAGCGAAGGACTAGCGGACTCCTACGAGCAGTACTTC
v_gene: TRBV5-4; abundance: .; d_gene: .; j_gene: TRBJ2-3; CDR3aa: CAYDAGAGTDTQYF; CDR3nt: TGTGCCTATGACGCGGGGGCCGGCACAGATACGCAGTATTTT
v_gene: TRBV20-1; abundance: .; d_gene: .; j_gene: TRBJ1-2; CDR3aa: CSAGVGYTF; CDR3nt: TGCAGTGCAGGGGTTGGCTACACCTTC
v_gene: TRBV12-3/TRBV12-4; abundance: .; d_gene: .; j_gene: TRBJ1-1; CDR3aa: CASSPNMNTEAFF; CDR3nt: TGTGCCAGCAGTCCCAACATGAACACTGAAGCTTTCTTT
v_gene: TRBV18; abundance: .; d_gene: TRBD2; j_gene: TRBJ2-1; CDR3aa: CASSPVAGNNEQFF; CDR3nt: TGTGCCAGCTCACCGGTAGCGGGGAACAATGAGCAGTTCTTC
v_gene: TRBV3-1/TRBV3-2; abundance: .; d_gene: TRBD1; j_gene: TRBJ2-3; CDR3aa: CASSQLGQGVTDTQYF; CDR3nt: TGTGCCAGCAGCCAACTAGGGCAGGGGGTCACAGATACGCAGTATTTT
v_gene: TRBV29-1; abundance: .; d_gene: .; j_gene: TRBJ1-1; CDR3aa: CSVGDVDRPLNTEAFF; CDR3nt: TGCAGCGTTGGAGATGTGGACAGACCTTTGAACACTGAAGCTTTCTTT
v_gene: TRBV5-4; abundance: .; d_gene: .; j_gene: TRBJ1-5; CDR3aa: CASSLQGTNQPQHF; CDR3nt: TGTGCCAGCAGCTTACAGGGCACTAATCAGCCCCAGCATTTT
v_gene: TRBV5-4; abundance: .; d_gene: TRBD1; j_gene: TRBJ1-4; CDR3aa: CASSKDRADEKLFF; CDR3nt: TGTGCCAGCAGCAAAGACAGGGCGGATGAAAAACTGTTTTTT